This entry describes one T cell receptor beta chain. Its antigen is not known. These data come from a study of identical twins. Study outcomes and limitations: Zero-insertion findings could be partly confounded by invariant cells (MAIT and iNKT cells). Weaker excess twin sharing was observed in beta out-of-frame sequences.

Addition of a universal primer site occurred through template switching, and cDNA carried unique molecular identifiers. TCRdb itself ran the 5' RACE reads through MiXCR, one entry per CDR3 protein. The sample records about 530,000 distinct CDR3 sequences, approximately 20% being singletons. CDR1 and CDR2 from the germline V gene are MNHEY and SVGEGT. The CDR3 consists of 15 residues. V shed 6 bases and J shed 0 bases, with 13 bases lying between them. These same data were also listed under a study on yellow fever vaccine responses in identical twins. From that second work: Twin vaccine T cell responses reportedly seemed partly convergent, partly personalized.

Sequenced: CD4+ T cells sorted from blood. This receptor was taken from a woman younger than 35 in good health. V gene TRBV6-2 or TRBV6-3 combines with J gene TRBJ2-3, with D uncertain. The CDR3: CASRPSGISTDTQYF. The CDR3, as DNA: TGTGCCAGCAGACCGAGTGGGATTAGCACAGATACGCAGTATTTT.